The T cell receptor beta chain under discussion was sequenced for a study of beta chain features in type 1 diabetes. Study-level information: All of the samples together had approximately 100,000,000 sorted cells examined.

About this clone: Its target is unknown.

CD45RO/CCR7/CD25/CD127/CD95/CD27 sorting isolated CD4+ naive, central memory, regulatory and stem cell-like memory cells. What was sequenced were expressed TCRB transcripts, since all of the isolated RNA had been reverse transcribed. Sequencing used immunoSEQ multiplex PCR; TCRdb keeps in-frame clones, though not all of them. The data hold more than 300,000 clones, with around an eighth observed a single time. The CDR3 length is 11 residues. Germline V gives CDR1 SQVTM, CDR2 ANQGSEA. The V end was cut by 7 bases, the J end by 1 base, with 8 bases between. Study results and caveats: Reduced insertions and increased deletions marked VDJ junctions in type 1 diabetes patients.

This clonotype was obtained from a man aged 18 to 35 in good health. Sequences were obtained from naive CD4+ T cells from blood. V usage is TRBV29-1 and J usage is TRBJ2-7; D gene ambiguous. CDR3 nucleotide sequence: TGCAGCGCCGCAGTTTCCTACGAGCAGTACTTC. Amino acid sequence: CSAAVSYEQYF.